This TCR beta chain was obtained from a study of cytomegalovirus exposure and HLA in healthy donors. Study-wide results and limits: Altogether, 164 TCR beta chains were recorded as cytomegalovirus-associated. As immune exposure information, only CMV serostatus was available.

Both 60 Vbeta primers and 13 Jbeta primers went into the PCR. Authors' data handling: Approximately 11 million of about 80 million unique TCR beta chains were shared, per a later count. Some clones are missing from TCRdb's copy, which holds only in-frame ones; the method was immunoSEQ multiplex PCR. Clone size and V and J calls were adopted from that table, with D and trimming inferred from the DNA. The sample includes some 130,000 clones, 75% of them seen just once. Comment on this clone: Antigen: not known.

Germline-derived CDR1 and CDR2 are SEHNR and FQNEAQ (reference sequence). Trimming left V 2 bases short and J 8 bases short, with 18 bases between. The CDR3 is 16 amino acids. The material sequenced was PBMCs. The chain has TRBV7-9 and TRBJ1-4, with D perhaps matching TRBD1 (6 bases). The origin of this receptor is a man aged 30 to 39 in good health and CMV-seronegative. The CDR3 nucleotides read TGTGCCAGCAGCTTATTTCGAGGGGGGGTTCCGGAAAAACTGTTTTTT. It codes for CASSLFRGGVPEKLFF.